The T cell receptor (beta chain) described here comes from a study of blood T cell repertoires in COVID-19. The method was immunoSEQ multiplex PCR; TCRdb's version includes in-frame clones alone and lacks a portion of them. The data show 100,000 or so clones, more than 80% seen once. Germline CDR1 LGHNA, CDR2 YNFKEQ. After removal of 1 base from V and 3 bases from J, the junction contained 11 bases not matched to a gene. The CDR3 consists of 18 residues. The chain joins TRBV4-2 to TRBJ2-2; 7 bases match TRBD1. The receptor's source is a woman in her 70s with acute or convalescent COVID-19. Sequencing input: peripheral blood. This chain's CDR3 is CASSQVTGAKTYTGELFF. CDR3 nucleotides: TGTGCCAGCAGCCAAGTCACAGGGGCCAAAACCTACACCGGGGAGCTGTTTTTT.